This entry describes one T cell receptor beta chain. Its antigen remains unidentified. Germline CDR1 and CDR2: GTSNPN and SVGIG (reference sequence). The ends were cut back, 2 bases at V and 4 bases at J, with 12 bases in the middle. The CDR3 loop spans 14 amino acids. The data stem from a study of beta chain features in type 1 diabetes. At the level of the study: The patients were much like the healthy donors in age, gender and cell yields. Broader study findings: Fewer insertions but more deletions were seen at VDJ junctions in type 1 diabetes patients.

TCRB transcripts that were expressed got sequenced, as all of the isolated RNA had been reverse transcribed. Method: immunoSEQ multiplex PCR; TCRdb's copy keeps in-frame clones and lacks some. The top ten hold around 0.05% of the sample, which has about 260,000 clones, approximately 70% seen once. This sequence was found in a man aged 25 to 45 in good health. This rearrangement joins TRBV30 to TRBJ1-5; a weak D match, TRBD1 (6 bases). What was sequenced was naive CD4+ T cells from blood. The CDR3 DNA sequence: TGTGCCTGGAGTCAAATAACAGGGAATCAGCCCCAGCATTTT. Its protein product is CAWSQITGNQPQHF.